The 28 T cell receptor beta chains listed next were all sequenced from one sample in a study of blood T cell repertoires in COVID-19. Sequencing was performed with immunoSEQ multiplex PCR; in TCRdb, only in-frame clones are kept and a portion is missing. The sample records 650,000 to 800,000 clones, 80% to 90% being singletons. Sequenced: peripheral blood. Receptors originate from a woman aged 18-35 years with acute or convalescent COVID-19.

The chain links TRBV13 to TRBJ1-2; TRBD1 agrees at 11 bases. Trimming at V came to 4 bases and at J to 5 bases, leaving 12 bases not matched to a gene. Germline CDR1 reads PRHDT; CDR2 reads FYEKMQ (reference sequence). CDR3 length: 17 amino acids. The CDR3 is CASSSRSPGQGAYGYTF. The CDR3 DNA is TGTGCCAGCAGCTCGCGTTCACCAGGACAGGGGGCGTATGGCTACACCTTC.

The chain is built from TRBV2 and TRBJ1-5; no definite D call. Trimming shortened V by 6 bases and J by 0 bases, and 9 bases separated the two germline ends. Looked up from germline, CDR1 is SNHLY and CDR2 is FYNNEI. The CDR3 consists of 14 residues. CDR3 sequence reads: CASRGVYSNQPQHF. The CDR3 coding sequence is TGTGCCAGCAGGGGAGTATATAGCAATCAGCCCCAGCATTTT.

V gene TRBV2 combines with J gene TRBJ1-4, with 7 bases that match TRBD1. The CDR3 runs to 15 residues. Trimming took 3 bases from V and 3 from J; bases not matched to a gene: 4. Germline CDR1 is SNHLY and CDR2 is FYNNEI. The CDR3 here is CASSDSQGANEKLFF. CDR3 DNA sequence: TGTGCCAGCAGTGATAGTCAGGGGGCTAATGAAAAACTGTTTTTT.

J is TRBJ2-2 and V is TRBV5-6, with a possible D match to TRBD1 (6 bases). The germline V gene has CDR1 SGHDT and CDR2 YYEEEE. V lost 3 bases, J lost 7 bases, and 16 bases lay in between. This CDR3 is built from 15 residues. CDR3 in DNA: TGTGCCAGCAGCTCGTACAGGGTATATGGCGGGGAGCTGTTTTTT. This encodes CASSSYRVYGGELFF.

The chain is built from TRBV4-2 and TRBJ1-5; D gene ambiguous. Trimming pared 0 bases from V and 1 base from J, leaving 16 bases between. The V gene's germline CDR1 is LGHNA and CDR2 YNFKEQ. CDR3 length: 18 amino acids. The CDR3 spells CASSQDFGPRGSNQPQHF. In nucleotides, the CDR3 is TGTGCCAGCAGCCAAGATTTTGGGCCCCGTGGGAGCAATCAGCCCCAGCATTTT.

This clone was seen a few times. This sequence joins TRBV10-3 and TRBJ2-7; weak D call: TRBD1 (5 bases). CDR3 length: 13 amino acids. Per the germline V gene, CDR1 is ENHRY and CDR2 is SYGVKD. Trimming removed 2 bases from V and 4 bases from J, with 9 bases in between. The CDR3 spells CAISEGARYEQYF. Written as DNA, the CDR3 is TGTGCCATCAGTGAGGGGGCGCGTTACGAGCAGTACTTC.

This CDR3 is CASSYTDRSQRPQHF. CDR3 sequence (DNA): TGTGCCAGCAGTTACACCGACAGGTCCCAAAGGCCCCAGCATTTT. This rearrangement joins TRBV6-2 or TRBV6-3 to TRBJ1-5; a possible D gene is TRBD1 (6 bases). The CDR3 is 15 residues long. Germline V CDR1 and CDR2: MNHEY, SVGEGT. The V gene lost 2 bases and the J gene lost 9 bases, with 17 bases spanning the gap.

To note about this clone: Other DNA sequences within the sample encode an identical CDR3. The chain carries TRBV6-5 and TRBJ1-6; 7 nucleotides agree with TRBD1. The ends lost 2 bases at V and 8 bases at J; junction bases unmatched: 0. Germline CDR1 reads MNHEY; CDR2 reads SVGAGI. The CDR3 contains 13 residues. DNA of the CDR3: TGTGCCAGCAGTTACAGGGGGCATTCACCCCTCCACTTT. This gives the protein CASSYRGHSPLHF.

V and J are TRBV11-2 and TRBJ2-3; possibly TRBD1 for D (6 bases). The germline V gene encodes CDR1 SGHAT and CDR2 FQNNGV. This CDR3 has 16 amino acids. Trimming removed 5 bases at V and 3 bases at J, with 18 bases between. As DNA, the CDR3 is TGTGCCAGCAGCCTGGGGGCTTCCCGAGGTACAGATACGCAGTATTTT. Translated, it gives CASSLGASRGTDTQYF.

The rearrangement joins TRBV9 to TRBJ2-2; TRBD2 aligns across 9 bases. Unmatched junction bases numbered 8, after V lost 4 bases and J lost 1 base. Germline-derived CDR1 and CDR2 are SGDLS and YYNGEE. The CDR3 length is 17 residues. Here the CDR3 reads CASSPAGGLLNTGELFF. The CDR3 DNA is TGTGCCAGCAGCCCAGCGGGGGGACTATTGAACACCGGGGAGCTGTTTTTT. The entire variable domain, with the rest obtained from reference TRBV9 and TRBJ2-2, is as follows: DSGVTQTPKHLITATGQRVTLRCSPRSGDLSVYWYQQSLDQGLQFLIQYYNGEERAKGNILERFSAQQFPDLHSELNLSSLELGDSALYFCASSPAGGLLNTGELFFGEGSRLTVL.

The V gene is TRBV29-1, the J gene TRBJ1-4; D perhaps matches TRBD1 (5 bases). The CDR3 consists of 14 residues. The V gene's germline CDR1 is SQVTM and CDR2 ANQGSEA. V lost 6 bases and J lost 3, with 14 bases in between. The chain's CDR3 is CSVGIQGANEKLFF. As DNA, the CDR3 is TGCAGCGTGGGCATCCAGGGTGCTAATGAAAAACTGTTTTTT.

This clone was detected only a few times. The CDR3 spells CASSLAPSGYTF. The CDR3 DNA follows: TGTGCCAGCAGCTTAGCCCCTAGCGGCTACACCTTC. The chain combines TRBV7-9 with TRBJ1-2, with D unclear. With 0 bases removed from V and 8 bases from J, the gap between germline ends came to 7 bases. The CDR3 extends over 12 amino acids. Per the germline V gene, CDR1 is SEHNR and CDR2 is FQNEAQ (reference sequence).

The V gene is TRBV29-1, the J gene TRBJ1-2; TRBD1 is a possible D gene (5 bases). This CDR3 contains 12 residues. Germline V lookup: CDR1 SQVTM, CDR2 ANQGSEA. V lost 5 bases to trimming and J lost 7 bases, with 14 bases between them. The CDR3 here is CSVNSAGLGYTF. The CDR3 coding sequence is TGCAGCGTTAATTCGGCAGGGCTTGGCTACACCTTC.

The rearrangement joins TRBV21-1 to TRBJ1-2; the table's D call, TRBD1, has no DNA check behind it. TRBV21-1 is reported as a pseudogene. This CDR3 is 15 amino acids long. DNA for the CDR3: TGTGCCAGCAGGAAGGGCGCAGGGCCGAACTATGGCTACACCTTC. This translates into CASRKGAGPNYGYTF.

The chain links TRBV7-9 to TRBJ2-3; TRBD2 aligns across 9 bases. This CDR3 spans 14 amino acids. With 5 bases clipped from V and 2 bases from J, the junction kept 2 bases outside the gene matches. Germline lookup yields CDR1 SEHNR and CDR2 FQNEAQ (reference sequence). The CDR3 nucleotides are TGTGCCAGCAGCCGCGGGGGGGTCACAGATACGCAGTATTTT. Encoded protein: CASSRGGVTDTQYF.

This clone was observed once. The V gene is TRBV19, the J gene TRBJ1-3; D call uncertain. Trimming left V 5 bases short and J 0 bases short, with 11 bases between. CDR3 length equals 15 residues. Per the germline V gene, CDR1 is LNHDA and CDR2 is SQIVND (reference sequence). The CDR3 sequence is CASSPYTNSGNTIYF. CDR3 DNA: TGTGCCAGTAGTCCATATACAAACTCTGGAAACACCATATATTTT.

The chain couples TRBV6-5 to TRBJ2-2; TRBD1 is a possible D gene (7 bases). Looked up from germline, CDR1 is MNHEY and CDR2 is SVGAGI. With 6 bases removed from V and 6 bases from J, the gap between germline ends came to 17 bases. This CDR3 comprises 15 residues. CDR3 sequence: CASSSQEGAAGELFF. The CDR3 nucleotides read TGTGCCAGCAGCTCTCAGGAGGGGGCCGCCGGGGAGCTGTTTTTT.

V is TRBV4-3 and J is TRBJ1-2, with 9 positions matching TRBD1. The ends lost 3 bases at V and 4 bases at J; junction bases unmatched: 9. Looked up from germline, CDR1 is LGHNA and CDR2 is YSLEER. This CDR3 spans 16 amino acids. In DNA form, the CDR3 reads TGCGCCAGCAGCCATCTTACAGGGGGCGCCCTCTATGGCTACACCTTC. Translated, it gives CASSHLTGGALYGYTF.

This chain uses TRBV19 with TRBJ1-1, with TRBD1 as a possible D gene (5 bases). Germline V lookup: CDR1 LNHDA, CDR2 SQIVND (reference sequence). V gave up 6 bases and J gave up 9 bases, with 11 bases separating them. The CDR3 covers 11 residues. CDR3 sequence: CASRARDKAFF. In DNA form, the CDR3 reads TGTGCCAGTAGAGCCAGGGATAAAGCTTTCTTT.

This chain connects TRBV7-2 to TRBJ2-7; no reliable D call. From germline, CDR1 is SGHTA and CDR2 FQGNSA. The CDR3 covers 14 residues. V shed 4 bases and J shed 3 bases, with 13 bases lying between them. The CDR3 DNA follows: TGTGCCAGCAGCTACGCCCCCTTAGACTACGAGCAGTACTTC. It is translated as CASSYAPLDYEQYF.

The CDR3 loop reads CASSLAGQPSYGYTF. The CDR3 nucleotides read TGTGCCAGCAGCTTAGCTGGACAGCCATCCTATGGCTACACCTTC. This sequence joins TRBV11-2 and TRBJ1-2; D perhaps matches TRBD1 (6 bases). The V and J ends lost 1 base and 4 bases respectively, with 13 bases between them. This CDR3 has 15 amino acids. In germline, CDR1 is SGHAT, CDR2 FQNNGV.

The rearrangement uses TRBV19 and TRBJ2-1, with 8 bases that match TRBD1. The J segment lost 5 bases and the V segment lost 7 bases, leaving 4 bases of the junction unmatched. The CDR3 length is 13 residues. CDR1 and CDR2 (germline): LNHDA, SQIVND (reference sequence). The CDR3 bases are TGTGCCAGTACGGACAGGGACCACAATGAGCAGTTCTTC. This encodes CASTDRDHNEQFF.

This sequence joins TRBV2 and TRBJ2-3, with D possibly matching TRBD2 (5 bases). The CDR3 consists of 13 residues. Trimming stripped 3 bases from V and 10 bases from J, with 14 bases between. Germline CDR1 SNHLY, CDR2 FYNNEI. The CDR3 protein is CASSDGVTPAQYF. The DNA of the CDR3 is TGTGCCAGCAGTGACGGGGTGACCCCGGCGCAGTATTTT.

The rearrangement joins TRBV7-9 to TRBJ2-4; 10 nucleotides align to TRBD1. The V gene end was trimmed by 3 bases and the J gene end by 5 bases; junction bases not matched to a gene: 10. The CDR3 has 17 residues. Germline V gene sequence: CDR1 SEHNR, CDR2 FQNEAQ (reference sequence). The CDR3 DNA follows: TGTGCCAGCAGCTTGACTCGGGACAGGGGTTTACAAAACATTCAGTACTTC. This codes for CASSLTRDRGLQNIQYF.

The rearrangement uses TRBV6-6 and TRBJ1-1; 7 nucleotides line up with TRBD1. Germline CDR1 is MNHNY and CDR2 is SVGAGI (reference sequence). This CDR3 is 11 amino acids long. V trimming: 5 bases; J trimming: 8 bases; junction bases outside the gene matches: 2. For the CDR3, the DNA is TGTGCCAGCAGTCGACAGGGAGAAGCTTTCTTT. It translates to CASSRQGEAFF.

In this sample, this clone turned up once. As DNA, the CDR3 is TGCGCCAGCAGCTTACCACAGGGGGCTAATTCACCCCTCCACTTT. Protein sequence: CASSLPQGANSPLHF. This rearrangement joins TRBV5-1 to TRBJ1-6; 9 positions match TRBD1. The germline gives CDR1 SGHRS, CDR2 YFSETQ. Unmatched junction bases numbered 3, after V lost 2 bases and J lost 6 bases. This CDR3 spans 15 amino acids.

V usage is TRBV13 and J usage is TRBJ2-5; no definite D call. The germline V gene encodes CDR1 PRHDT and CDR2 FYEKMQ (reference sequence). V was cut by 4 bases and J by 2 bases, with 14 bases left in between. This CDR3 is built from 15 residues. This CDR3 reads CASSSSFSGQETQYF. Here the CDR3 DNA reads TGTGCCAGCAGCTCCAGTTTCTCCGGGCAAGAGACCCAGTACTTC.

The chain carries TRBV9 and TRBJ1-3; D ambiguous. CDR1 SGDLS and CDR2 YYNGEE come from the germline V gene. This CDR3 is built from 16 residues. Trimming took off 2 bases at V and 3 bases at J, with 15 bases between the two ends. The CDR3 DNA reads as TGTGCCAGCAGCGTGTTGTGGTCCCCCGGTGGAAACACCATATATTTT. This encodes CASSVLWSPGGNTIYF.